Listed here are 3 T cell receptor beta chains from one sample, sequenced in a study of cytomegalovirus exposure and HLA in healthy donors. PCR involved 60 Vbeta and 13 Jbeta primers. Libraries were prepared by immunoSEQ multiplex PCR; TCRdb keeps only in-frame clonotypes and omits some of them. The data show 95,000 to 150,000 clones, just under 75% seen once. Sequenced input: PBMCs. The receptors originated from a man in his fifties or sixties in good health and CMV-seropositive.

The chain combines TRBV7-3 with TRBJ1-2; 8 bases line up with TRBD1. Losses at the gene ends were 4 bases for V and 0 bases for J; bases not matched to a gene: 4. There are 15 residues in the CDR3. From germline, CDR1 is SGHTA and CDR2 FQGTGA. In nucleotides, the CDR3 is TGTGCCAGCAGCTCCGGCAGGGGGCCTAACTATGGCTACACCTTC. This codes for CASSSGRGPNYGYTF. The variable domain in full, completed from reference TRBV7-3 and TRBJ1-2, reads GAGVSQTPSNKVTEKGKYVELRCDPISGHTALYWYRQSLGQGPEFLIYFQGTGAADDSGLPNDRFFAVRPEGSVSTLKIQRTERGDSAVYLCASSSGRGPNYGYTFGSGTRLTVV.

This chain links TRBV10-1 with TRBJ2-5, with D unclear. The CDR3 extends over 15 amino acids. Trimming took off 8 bases at V and 6 bases at J, with 22 bases between the two ends. Germline CDR1 is WNHNN and CDR2 is SYGVQD (reference sequence). This CDR3 reads CASPSARIYNKTQYF. Here the CDR3 DNA reads TGCGCCAGCCCAAGCGCTAGAATATATAACAAGACCCAGTACTTC.

This clone has only a few counts. The J gene is TRBJ1-2, the V gene TRBV5-6; D is ambiguous. The CDR3 spans 14 residues. Trimming took 4 bases from V and 2 from J, leaving 12 bases between them. CDR1 is SGHDT, CDR2 YYEEEE, per germline. The CDR3 region has the DNA TGTGCCAGCAGCCTTCTCGAGAACAACTATGGCTACACCTTC. It codes for CASSLLENNYGYTF.